This T cell receptor (beta chain) was sequenced for a study of T-cell reconstitution after alpha-beta-depleted transplantation in children. The TCRbeta library was prepared with unique molecular identifiers. MiXCR, run by TCRdb on the PCR reads, gives a single entry per CDR3 protein. The profile shows about 5,800 distinct CDR3 sequences, around 16% of them singletons. CDR1 SGHDN and CDR2 FVKESK come from the germline V gene. CDR3 length: 15 amino acids. V was pared by 4 bases and J by 8 bases, with 9 bases of the junction left unmatched. Ten or more counts support this clonotype. The chain has TRBV14 and TRBJ2-1; TRBD2 aligns across 9 bases. The sequences come from PBMCs, mostly from graft donor cells, collected 180 days after TCRalphabeta/CD19-depleted stem cell transplant. This clonotype originated in a patient aged 2-10 years who had a stem cell transplant for inherited bone marrow failure, so the T cells may come from the graft donor. In DNA, the CDR3 is TGTGCCAGCAGCCTGGGACTAGCAACGGGCTATGAGCAGTTCTTC. It is translated as CASSLGLATGYEQFF.